This passage covers 4 T cell receptor beta chains from one sample sequenced in a study of blood T cell repertoires in COVID-19. Sequencing used immunoSEQ multiplex PCR; TCRdb keeps in-frame clones, though not all of them. The sample lists about 430,000 clones, around nine tenths occurring once. The sample taken for sequencing was PBMCs or T cells enriched from blood (not recorded which). Every receptor here comes from a woman aged 18-29 years who had been exposed to COVID-19.

This clone was observed once. The chain combines TRBV2 with TRBJ2-2, with TRBD1 matching 10 bases. The germline V gene encodes CDR1 SNHLY and CDR2 FYNNEI. CDR3 length: 15 amino acids. This chain's CDR3 is CVSQGDRGNTGELFF. The CDR3 DNA reads TGTGTTTCCCAGGGGGACAGGGGTAACACCGGGGAGCTGTTTTTT.

This clone was seen just once. The chain couples TRBV5-5 to TRBJ2-7; D remains ambiguous. V gave up 4 bases and J gave up 3 bases, with 11 bases separating them. Germline V lookup: CDR1 SGHKS, CDR2 YYEKEE (reference sequence). The CDR3 is made up of 13 amino acids. This CDR3 reads CASSPDLFYEQYF. CDR3 sequence (DNA): TGTGCCAGCAGCCCCGACTTATTCTACGAGCAGTACTTC.

This sequence joins TRBV7-2 and TRBJ1-3, with D maybe TRBD1 (5 bases). Germline V gene data show CDR1 as SGHTA and CDR2 as FQGNSA. The CDR3 runs to 15 residues. Trimming left V 3 bases short and J 0 bases short, with 9 bases between. In DNA form, the CDR3 reads TGTGCCAGCAGCTTCGGGGGTTACTCTGGAAACACCATATATTTT. Its protein is CASSFGGYSGNTIYF.

The rearrangement links TRBV6-5 to TRBJ1-6; D perhaps matches TRBD1 (6 bases). The V end lost 5 bases, the J end lost 14 bases, and 25 bases lay between the germline ends. Germline lookup yields CDR1 MNHEY and CDR2 SVGAGI. The CDR3 is 16 residues long. This CDR3 is CASSNLQGVTDLTLHF. CDR3 coding DNA: TGTGCCAGCAGTAACTTACAGGGAGTAACCGACCTCACCCTCCACTTT.